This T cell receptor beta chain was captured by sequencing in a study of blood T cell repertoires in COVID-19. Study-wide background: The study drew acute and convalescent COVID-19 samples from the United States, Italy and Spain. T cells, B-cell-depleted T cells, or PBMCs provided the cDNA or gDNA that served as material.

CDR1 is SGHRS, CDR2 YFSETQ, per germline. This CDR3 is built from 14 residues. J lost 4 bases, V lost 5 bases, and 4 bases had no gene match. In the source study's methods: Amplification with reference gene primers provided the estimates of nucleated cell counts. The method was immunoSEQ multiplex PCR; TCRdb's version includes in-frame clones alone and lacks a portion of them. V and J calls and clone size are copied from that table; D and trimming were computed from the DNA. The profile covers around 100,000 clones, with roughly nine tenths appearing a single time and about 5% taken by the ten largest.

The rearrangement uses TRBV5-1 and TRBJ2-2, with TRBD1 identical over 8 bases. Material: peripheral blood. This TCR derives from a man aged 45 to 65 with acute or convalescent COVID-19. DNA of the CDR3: TGCGCCAGCAGTAGGGGGACAGGCACCGGGGAGCTGTTTTTT. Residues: CASSRGTGTGELFF. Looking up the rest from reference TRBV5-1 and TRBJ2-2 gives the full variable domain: KAGVTQTPRYLIKTRGQQVTLSCSPISGHRSVSWYQQTPGQGLQFLFEYFSETQRNKGNFPGRFSGRQFSNSRSEMNVSTLELGDSALYLCASSRGTGTGELFFGEGSRLTVL.